The clone carrying this T cell receptor (beta chain) ranks as medium-sized. This entry is derived from a study of liver allograft versus peripheral blood T cells. Study overall: In transplanted livers, T cell receptor repertoires were compared with those found in the recipients' peripheral blood.

The CDR3 spans 13 residues. Trimming cost V 4 bases and J 6 bases, with 13 bases left between them. From germline, CDR1 is SGHTA and CDR2 FQGNSA. TCRdb independently ran MiXCR on the reads; one entry per CDR3 protein. The sample consists of roughly 4,000 distinct CDR3 sequences, about a fifth of them appearing once. The receptor was derived from a human patient who had a liver transplant. The graft donor may have given rise to some T cells. The chain recombines TRBV7-2 with TRBJ2-7; a possible D gene is TRBD1 (6 bases). In nucleotides, the CDR3 is TGTGCCAGCAGCTCCCGTATGGGGGCCGAGCAGTACTTC. Translated: CASSSRMGAEQYF. Supplemented by reference TRBV7-2 and TRBJ2-7, the full variable domain reads GAGVSQSPSNKVTEKGKDVELRCDPISGHTALYWYRQSLGQGLEFLIYFQGNSAPDKSGLPSDRFSAERTGGSVSTLTIQRTQQEDSAVYLCASSSRMGAEQYFGPGTRLTVT.